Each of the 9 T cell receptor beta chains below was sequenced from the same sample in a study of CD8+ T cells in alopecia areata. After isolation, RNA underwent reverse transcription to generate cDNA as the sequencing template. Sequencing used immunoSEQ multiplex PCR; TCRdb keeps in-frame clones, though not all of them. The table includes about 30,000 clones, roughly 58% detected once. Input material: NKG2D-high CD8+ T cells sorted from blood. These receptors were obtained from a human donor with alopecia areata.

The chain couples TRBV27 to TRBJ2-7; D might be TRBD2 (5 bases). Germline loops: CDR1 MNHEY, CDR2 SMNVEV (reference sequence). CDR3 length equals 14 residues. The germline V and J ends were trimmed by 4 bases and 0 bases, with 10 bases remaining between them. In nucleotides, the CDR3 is TGTGCCAGCAGTTACCGGGATTTCTCCTACGAGCAGTACTTC. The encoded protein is CASSYRDFSYEQYF.

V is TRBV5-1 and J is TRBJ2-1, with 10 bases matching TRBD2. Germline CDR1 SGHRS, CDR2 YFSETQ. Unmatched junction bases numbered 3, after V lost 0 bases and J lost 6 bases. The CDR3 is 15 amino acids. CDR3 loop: CASSLAGLAANEQFF. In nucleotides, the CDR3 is TGCGCCAGCAGCTTGGCTGGACTAGCGGCCAATGAGCAGTTCTTC.

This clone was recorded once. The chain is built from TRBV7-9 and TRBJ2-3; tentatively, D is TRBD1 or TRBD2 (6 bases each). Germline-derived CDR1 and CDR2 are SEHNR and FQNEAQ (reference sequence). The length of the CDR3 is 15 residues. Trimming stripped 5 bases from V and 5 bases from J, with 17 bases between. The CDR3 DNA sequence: TGTGCCAGCAGCCCTGAGGGGGGCAGGGTAGATACGCAGTATTTT. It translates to CASSPEGGRVDTQYF.

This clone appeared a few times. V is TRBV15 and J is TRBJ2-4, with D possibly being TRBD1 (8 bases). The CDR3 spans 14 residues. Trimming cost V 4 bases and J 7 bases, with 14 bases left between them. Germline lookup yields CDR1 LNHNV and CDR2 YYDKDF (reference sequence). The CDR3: CATSTGQGGNIQYF. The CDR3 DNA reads TGTGCCACCAGCACCGGACAGGGAGGGAACATTCAGTACTTC.

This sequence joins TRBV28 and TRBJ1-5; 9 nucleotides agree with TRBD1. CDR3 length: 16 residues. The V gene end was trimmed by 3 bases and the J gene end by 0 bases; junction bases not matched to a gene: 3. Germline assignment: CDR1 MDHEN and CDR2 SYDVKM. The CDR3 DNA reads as TGTGCCAGCAGTTTCGGGACAGGGAATAGCAATCAGCCCCAGCATTTT. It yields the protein CASSFGTGNSNQPQHF.

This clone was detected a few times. CDR3 residues: CASTPVAREGADTQYF. Here the CDR3 DNA reads TGTGCCAGCACCCCGGTGGCGCGGGAGGGGGCAGATACGCAGTATTTT. The chain employs TRBV6-6 and TRBJ2-3, with 9 bases lining up with TRBD2. Germline V gene lookup returns CDR1 MNHNY and CDR2 SVGAGI (reference sequence). V was clipped by 7 bases and J by 4 bases; unmatched bases: 12. CDR3 size: 16 residues.

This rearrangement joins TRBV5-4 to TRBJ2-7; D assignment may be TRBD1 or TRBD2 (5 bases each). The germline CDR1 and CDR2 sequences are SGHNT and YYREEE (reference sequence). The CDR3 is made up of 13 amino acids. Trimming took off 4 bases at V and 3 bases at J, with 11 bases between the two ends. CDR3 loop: CASSERDGYEQYF. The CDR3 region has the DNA TGTGCCAGCAGCGAACGGGACGGCTACGAGCAGTACTTC.

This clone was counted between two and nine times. The CDR3 region is CSVEGGLAGELFF. CDR3 sequence (DNA): TGCAGCGTTGAAGGCGGACTAGCTGGGGAGCTGTTTTTT. This chain links TRBV29-1 with TRBJ2-2; TRBD2 matches at 8 bases. The CDR3 runs 13 residues. The ends lost 1 base at V and 8 bases at J; junction bases unmatched: 3. Germline CDR1 SQVTM, CDR2 ANQGSEA.

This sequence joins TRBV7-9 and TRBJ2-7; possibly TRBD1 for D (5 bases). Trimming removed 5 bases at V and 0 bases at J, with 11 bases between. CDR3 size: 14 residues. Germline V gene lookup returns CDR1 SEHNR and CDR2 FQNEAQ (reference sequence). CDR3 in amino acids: CASSPRTSSYEQYF. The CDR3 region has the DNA TGTGCCAGCAGCCCAAGGACATCCTCCTACGAGCAGTACTTC.